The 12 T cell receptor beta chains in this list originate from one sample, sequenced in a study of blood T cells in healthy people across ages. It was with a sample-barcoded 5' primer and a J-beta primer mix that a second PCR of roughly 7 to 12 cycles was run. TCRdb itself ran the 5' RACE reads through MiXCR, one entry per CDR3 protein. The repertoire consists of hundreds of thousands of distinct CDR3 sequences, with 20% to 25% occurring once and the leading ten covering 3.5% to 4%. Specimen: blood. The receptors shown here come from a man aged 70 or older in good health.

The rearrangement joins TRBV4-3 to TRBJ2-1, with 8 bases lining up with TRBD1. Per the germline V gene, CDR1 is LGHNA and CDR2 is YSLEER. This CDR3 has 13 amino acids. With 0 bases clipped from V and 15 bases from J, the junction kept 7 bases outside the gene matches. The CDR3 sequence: CASSQEPRTGPFF. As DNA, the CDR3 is TGCGCCAGCAGCCAAGAGCCTCGGACAGGGCCGTTCTTC.

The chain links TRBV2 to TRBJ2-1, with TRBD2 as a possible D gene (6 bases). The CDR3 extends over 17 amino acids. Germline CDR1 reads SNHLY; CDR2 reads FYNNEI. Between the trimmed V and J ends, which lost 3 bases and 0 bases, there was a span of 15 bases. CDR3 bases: TGTGCCAGCAGTGAGCCGGGGGACCAGAGCTCCTACAATGAGCAGTTCTTC. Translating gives CASSEPGDQSSYNEQFF.

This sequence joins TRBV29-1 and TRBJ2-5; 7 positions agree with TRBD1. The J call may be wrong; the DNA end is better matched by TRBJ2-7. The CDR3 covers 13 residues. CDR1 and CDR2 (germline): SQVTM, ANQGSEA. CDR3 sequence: CSVTQGVTAEQYF. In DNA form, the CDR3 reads TGCAGCGTCACGCAGGGGGTTACGGCCGAGCAGTACTTC.

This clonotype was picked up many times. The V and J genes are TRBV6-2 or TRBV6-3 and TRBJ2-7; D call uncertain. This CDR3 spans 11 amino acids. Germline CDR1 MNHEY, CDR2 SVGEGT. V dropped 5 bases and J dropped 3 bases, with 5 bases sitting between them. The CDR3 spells CASSDLYEQYF. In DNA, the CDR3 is TGTGCCAGCAGTGACCTCTACGAGCAGTACTTC.

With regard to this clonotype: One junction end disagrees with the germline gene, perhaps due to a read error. Here the CDR3 reads CASRLGVSNQPQHF. CDR3 DNA sequence: TGCGCCAGCAGGCTGGGCGTTAGCAATCAGCCCCAGCATTTT. The rearrangement links TRBV6-1 to TRBJ1-5, with unresolved D. The CDR3 has 14 residues. Germline lookup yields CDR1 MNHNS and CDR2 SASEGT.

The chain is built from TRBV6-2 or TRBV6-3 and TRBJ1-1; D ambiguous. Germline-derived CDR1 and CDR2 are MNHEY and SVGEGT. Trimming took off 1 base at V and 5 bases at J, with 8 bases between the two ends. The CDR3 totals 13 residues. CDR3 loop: CASSYYQVTEAFF. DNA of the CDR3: TGTGCCAGCAGTTACTATCAGGTGACTGAAGCTTTCTTT.

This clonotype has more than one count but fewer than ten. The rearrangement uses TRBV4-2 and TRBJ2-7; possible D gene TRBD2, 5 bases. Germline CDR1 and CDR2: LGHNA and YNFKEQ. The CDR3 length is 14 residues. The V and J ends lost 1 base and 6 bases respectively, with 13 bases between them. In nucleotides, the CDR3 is TGTGCCAGCAGCCAAGGGTCATCGGGGTCCGAGCAGTACTTC. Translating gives CASSQGSSGSEQYF.

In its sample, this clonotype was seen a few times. Here the CDR3 DNA reads TGCAGTGCTAGACGTGCGGGCCAGGGCAATGAGCAGTTCTTC. It is translated as CSARRAGQGNEQFF. The V gene is TRBV20-1, the J gene TRBJ2-5; either TRBD1 or TRBD2 may fit D (5 bases each). Matching the DNA end better, TRBJ2-1 makes the J call doubtful. This CDR3 spans 14 amino acids. Germline V gene sequence: CDR1 DFQATT, CDR2 SNEGSKA (reference sequence).

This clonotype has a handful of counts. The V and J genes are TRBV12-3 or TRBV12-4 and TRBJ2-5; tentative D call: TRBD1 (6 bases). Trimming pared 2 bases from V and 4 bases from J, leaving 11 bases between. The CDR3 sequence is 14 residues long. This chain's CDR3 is CASSLQGSRETQYF. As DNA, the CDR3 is TGTGCCAGCAGTTTACAGGGGAGCCGAGAGACCCAGTACTTC.

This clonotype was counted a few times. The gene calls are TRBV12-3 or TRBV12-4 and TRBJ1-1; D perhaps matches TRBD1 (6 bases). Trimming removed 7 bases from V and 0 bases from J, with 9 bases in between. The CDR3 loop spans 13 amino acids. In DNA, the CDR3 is TGTGCCAGCACGGACAGATTGAACACTGAAGCTTTCTTT. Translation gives CASTDRLNTEAFF.

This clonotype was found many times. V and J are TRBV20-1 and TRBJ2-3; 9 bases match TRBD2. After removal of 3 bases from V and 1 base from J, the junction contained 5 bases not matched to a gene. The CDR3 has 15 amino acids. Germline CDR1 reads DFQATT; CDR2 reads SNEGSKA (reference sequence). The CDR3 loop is CSARRLAGRTDTQYF. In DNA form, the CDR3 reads TGCAGTGCTAGGAGGCTAGCGGGACGCACAGATACGCAGTATTTT.

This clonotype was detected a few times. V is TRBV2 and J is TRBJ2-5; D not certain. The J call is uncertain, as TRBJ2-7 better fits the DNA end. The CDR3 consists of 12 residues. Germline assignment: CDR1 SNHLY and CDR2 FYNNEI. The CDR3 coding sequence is TGTGCCAGCAGTGAACGGATCTACGAGCAGTACTTC. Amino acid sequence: CASSERIYEQYF.